Shown below are 30 T cell receptor beta chains from a single sample sequenced in a study of cytomegalovirus exposure and HLA in healthy donors. PCR used 60 Vbeta primers and 13 Jbeta primers. Profiling relied on immunoSEQ multiplex PCR, and the TCRdb table lists in-frame clones only, not all of them. The data contain over 65,000 clones, approximately 80% of them seen just once; the ten biggest clones take up 2.5% to 4%. Sequenced input: PBMCs. Receptor source: a man aged 50-59 years in good health and CMV-seronegative.

This chain uses TRBV19 with TRBJ1-6; D perhaps matches TRBD1 (5 bases). Trimming removed 5 bases from V and 11 bases from J, with 19 bases in between. Germline CDR1 is LNHDA and CDR2 is SQIVND (reference sequence). This CDR3 is 15 amino acids long. The CDR3 DNA sequence: TGTGCCAGTAGTGGGATCAGGGTCCCCACGACACCCCTCCACTTT. This gives the protein CASSGIRVPTTPLHF.

With respect to this clone: The identical CDR3 is also encoded by other nucleotide sequences in the sample. The chain employs TRBV6-6 and TRBJ1-1; no clear D gene. The V and J ends lost 5 bases and 5 bases respectively, with 6 bases between them. Germline-derived CDR1 and CDR2 are MNHNY and SVGAGI (reference sequence). CDR3 length: 11 residues. The CDR3 nucleotides read TGTGCCAGCAGTGGAGTAACTGAAGCTTTCTTT. This gives the protein CASSGVTEAFF.

The chain uses TRBV7-2 and TRBJ2-7, with D possibly TRBD1 on 6 matching bases. The CDR3 spans 13 residues. V lost 4 bases to trimming and J lost 2 bases, with 9 bases between them. CDR1 and CDR2 (germline): SGHTA, FQGNSA. CDR3 coding DNA: TGTGCCAGCAGCTCCGGACAGCCCTACGAGCAGTACTTC. This encodes CASSSGQPYEQYF.

The chain uses TRBV29-1 and TRBJ2-2, with 12 bases matching TRBD2. The trim removed 7 bases at V and 5 bases at J, leaving 11 bases unmatched. The CDR3 runs to 16 residues. Germline values: CDR1 SQVTM, CDR2 ANQGSEA. CDR3 in DNA: TGCAGCGCTTGGACTAGCGGGGTATTGGGTACCGGGGAGCTGTTTTTT. It yields the protein CSAWTSGVLGTGELFF.

The chain recombines TRBV7-8 with TRBJ1-2, with D hard to call. Germline assignment: CDR1 SGHVS and CDR2 FQNEAQ. Trimming pared 6 bases from V and 6 bases from J, leaving 17 bases between. The CDR3 runs 14 residues. CDR3 residues: CASSPLRWRDGYTF. The CDR3, as DNA: TGTGCCAGCAGTCCCCTCAGGTGGCGGGATGGCTACACCTTC. The variable domain in full, completed from reference TRBV7-8 and TRBJ1-2, reads GAGVSQSPRYKVAKRGQDVALRCDPISGHVSLFWYQQALGQGPEFLTYFQNEAQLDKSGLPSDRFFAERPEGSVSTLKIQRTQQEDSAVYLCASSPLRWRDGYTFGSGTRLTVV.

This clone appeared a single time. The gene calls are TRBV4-2 and TRBJ2-1; TRBD2 aligns across 11 bases. V trimming: 0 bases; J trimming: 4 bases; junction bases outside the gene matches: 14. CDR3 length equals 20 residues. Germline assignment: CDR1 LGHNA and CDR2 YNFKEQ. CDR3 sequence (DNA): TGTGCCAGCAGCCAAGACCTCTCACTAGCGGGGGCGCGTGGGTACAATGAGCAGTTCTTC. Translated, it gives CASSQDLSLAGARGYNEQFF.

J is TRBJ1-6 and V is TRBV18; 9 positions match TRBD1. Trimming cost V 4 bases and J 5 bases; bases outside gene matches: 6. The germline gives CDR1 KGHSH, CDR2 LQKENI. CDR3 length: 16 amino acids. CDR3 sequence (DNA): TGTGCCAGCTCACTTACCGGGACAGGGAATAATTCACCCCTCCACTTT. This gives the protein CASSLTGTGNNSPLHF. The whole variable domain, filled in from reference TRBV18 and TRBJ1-6, reads NAGVMQNPRHLVRRRGQEARLRCSPMKGHSHVYWYRQLPEEGLKFMVYLQKENIIDESGMPKERFSAEFPKEGPSILRIQQVVRGDSAAYFCASSLTGTGNNSPLHFGNGTRLTVT.

The chain carries TRBV19 and TRBJ1-2; no firm D call. V gave up 5 bases and J gave up 8 bases, with 15 bases separating them. Germline V lookup: CDR1 LNHDA, CDR2 SQIVND (reference sequence). CDR3 length equals 13 residues. As DNA, the CDR3 is TGTGCCAGTAGTTTTTCAGATCGAACGGGCTACACCTTC. Its translation: CASSFSDRTGYTF.

Concerning this clone itself: This specimen includes other DNA sequences encoding the same CDR3. This chain joins TRBV30 and TRBJ1-3, with D perhaps TRBD1 (6 bases). The germline V gene encodes CDR1 GTSNPN and CDR2 SVGIG (reference sequence). The V gene lost 2 bases and the J gene lost 4 bases, with 9 bases spanning the gap. The CDR3 is made up of 13 amino acids. CDR3 sequence: CAWSTGQGNTIYF. Written as DNA, the CDR3 is TGTGCCTGGAGTACAGGACAGGGAAACACCATATATTTT.

This clone was seen only a few times. J is TRBJ1-3 and V is TRBV7-2, with 8 bases identical to TRBD1. V dropped 5 bases and J dropped 6; count of bases not matched to a gene: 9. The CDR3 contains 15 residues. The V gene's germline CDR1 is SGHTA and CDR2 FQGNSA. In DNA, the CDR3 is TGTGCCAGCAGCCGTGACAGGGGAATCCCAAACACCATATATTTT. This codes for CASSRDRGIPNTIYF.

The chain employs TRBV15 and TRBJ2-7; 11 nucleotides align to TRBD2. The CDR3 has 15 residues. Germline V gene data show CDR1 as LNHNV and CDR2 as YYDKDF (reference sequence). After removal of 0 bases from V and 3 bases from J, the junction contained 1 base not matched to a gene. This chain's CDR3 is CATSRDTSGGYEQYF. CDR3 DNA sequence: TGTGCCACCAGCAGAGATACTAGCGGGGGCTACGAGCAGTACTTC. Full variable domain (remainder filled in from reference TRBV15 and TRBJ2-7): DAMVIQNPRYQVTQFGKPVTLSCSQTLNHNVMYWYQQKSSQAPKLLFHYYDKDFNNEADTPDNFQSRRPNTSFCFLDIRSPGLGDTAMYLCATSRDTSGGYEQYFGPGTRLTVT.

Here the CDR3 DNA reads TGTGCCACTACAGCCAAAAACATTCAGTACTTC. Amino acid sequence: CATTAKNIQYF. The chain has TRBV6-5 and TRBJ2-4; D is undetermined. Trimming shortened V by 10 bases and J by 0 bases, and 4 bases separated the two germline ends. This CDR3 is built from 11 residues. Germline-derived CDR1 and CDR2 are MNHEY and SVGAGI.

V gene TRBV10-3 combines with J gene TRBJ2-3; D unclear. This CDR3 has 11 residues. The germline CDR1 and CDR2 sequences are ENHRY and SYGVKD. Trimming took off 8 bases at V and 2 bases at J, with 5 bases between the two ends. CDR3 in DNA: TGTGCCATCGGCTCCACAGATACGCAGTATTTT. This translates into CAIGSTDTQYF.

The chain has TRBV5-5 and TRBJ1-6; D unclear. Germline-derived CDR1 and CDR2 are SGHKS and YYEKEE (reference sequence). Trimming removed 4 bases at V and 5 bases at J, with 16 bases between. This CDR3 has 16 residues. CDR3 sequence reads: CASSNSPGRDNSPLHF. CDR3 nucleotides: TGTGCCAGCAGCAATTCCCCGGGGAGGGATAATTCACCCCTCCACTTT.

The V gene is TRBV6-1, the J gene TRBJ1-1, with a tentative D call TRBD1 (6 bases). V shed 3 bases and J shed 3 bases, with 17 bases lying between them. Germline values: CDR1 MNHNS, CDR2 SASEGT. The CDR3 contains 16 residues. CDR3 sequence: CASSDVNRVKDTEAFF. The DNA of the CDR3 is TGTGCCAGCAGTGACGTAAACAGGGTCAAGGACACTGAAGCTTTCTTT.

V gene TRBV5-1 combines with J gene TRBJ1-4; D perhaps matches TRBD1 (6 bases). V was shortened by 3 bases and J by 2 bases, with 11 bases between the two germline ends. The length of the CDR3 is 15 residues. The V gene's germline CDR1 is SGHRS and CDR2 YFSETQ. Written as DNA, the CDR3 is TGCGCCAGCAGCTGGAGTGGACAGACTAATGAAAAACTGTTTTTT. Translation gives CASSWSGQTNEKLFF.

CDR3 coding DNA: TGTGCCAGCAGCCCGCGACAGGGGACAGTCTATGGCTACACCTTC. It specifies CASSPRQGTVYGYTF. The V call is TRBV7-9, the J call TRBJ1-2; 8 positions match TRBD1. CDR3 size: 15 residues. The V gene's germline CDR1 is SEHNR and CDR2 FQNEAQ (reference sequence). V gave up 5 bases and J gave up 4 bases; unmatched junction bases: 9.

The chain has TRBV5-6 and TRBJ2-1; TRBD2 is a possible D gene (6 bases). V was trimmed by 3 bases and J by 5 bases, leaving 21 bases between them. This CDR3 comprises 17 residues. Germline CDR1 and CDR2: SGHDT and YYEEEE. As DNA, the CDR3 is TGTGCCAGCAGCTACCAAGCTCGGAGGGATTGGGACAATGAGCAGTTCTTC. Its translation is CASSYQARRDWDNEQFF. Filled out from reference TRBV5-6 and TRBJ2-1, the complete variable domain reads DAGVTQSPTHLIKTRGQQVTLRCSPKSGHDTVSWYQQALGQGPQFIFQYYEEEERQRGNFPDRFSGHQFPNYSSELNVNALLLGDSALYLCASSYQARRDWDNEQFFGPGTRLTVL.

V gene TRBV7-2 combines with J gene TRBJ1-2; D remains unclear. Germline CDR1 and CDR2: SGHTA and FQGNSA. V lost 5 bases and J lost 8, with 15 bases in between. This CDR3 is built from 13 residues. The CDR3 nucleotides are TGTGCCAGCAGCCAATCCCTTACTCAAGGCTACACCTTC. Its translation: CASSQSLTQGYTF. Supplemented by reference TRBV7-2 and TRBJ1-2, the full variable domain reads GAGVSQSPSNKVTEKGKDVELRCDPISGHTALYWYRQSLGQGLEFLIYFQGNSAPDKSGLPSDRFSAERTGGSVSTLTIQRTQQEDSAVYLCASSQSLTQGYTFGSGTRLTVV.

This clone showed up just a few times. The CDR3 nucleotides are TGTGCCAGCAGCCAAACACCTCTAGGCACCATATATTTT. Protein product: CASSQTPLGTIYF. The chain combines TRBV6-5 with TRBJ1-3; D is unresolved. The CDR3 spans 13 residues. The V end lost 6 bases, the J end lost 9 bases, and 15 bases lay between the germline ends. CDR1 MNHEY and CDR2 SVGAGI come from the germline V gene.

The rearrangement joins TRBV5-1 to TRBJ2-3; TRBD1 aligns across 7 bases. The V gene end was trimmed by 1 base and the J gene end by 6 bases; junction bases not matched to a gene: 8. In germline, CDR1 is SGHRS, CDR2 YFSETQ. The CDR3 is 15 residues long. The DNA for the CDR3 is TGCGCCAGCAGCTTGACCACAGGGGAGTTGGATACGCAGTATTTT. Its translation is CASSLTTGELDTQYF.

A single count supports this clone. This chain links TRBV12-5 with TRBJ1-6; tentatively, D is TRBD1 (6 bases). The CDR3 length is 14 residues. The ends were cut back, 1 base at V and 7 bases at J, with 8 bases in the middle. Germline-derived CDR1 and CDR2 are LGHNT and FRNRAP. The DNA of the CDR3 is TGTGCTAGTGGTTTGGGACAGGCCAATTCACCCCTCCACTTT. Protein sequence: CASGLGQANSPLHF.

This rearrangement joins TRBV4-3 to TRBJ1-4; TRBD1 matches at 8 bases. The V gene end was trimmed by 0 bases and the J gene end by 0 bases; junction bases not matched to a gene: 3. The CDR3 consists of 17 residues. Germline-derived CDR1 and CDR2 are LGHNA and YSLEER. The CDR3 coding sequence is TGCGCCAGCAGCCAAGACTCACAGGGGGCAACTAATGAAAAACTGTTTTTT. This translates into CASSQDSQGATNEKLFF.

The rearrangement joins TRBV25-1 to TRBJ2-7; 8 nucleotides line up with TRBD1. V lost 4 bases and J lost 2; bases outside the gene matches: 7. This CDR3 spans 15 amino acids. CDR1 and CDR2 from the germline V gene are MGHDK and SYGVNS. CDR3 coding DNA: TGTGCCAGCAGTGGCAGAACGGGACAGGCCTACGAGCAGTACTTC. Translated, it gives CASSGRTGQAYEQYF.

In this sample, this clone turned up a few times. The chain carries TRBV19 and TRBJ1-1; D possibly corresponds to TRBD1 (6 bases). The CDR3 covers 13 residues. Per the germline V gene, CDR1 is LNHDA and CDR2 is SQIVND (reference sequence). V was pared by 9 bases and J by 5 bases, with 16 bases between. CDR3 amino acids: CASSPGGWTEAFF. The CDR3 bases are TGTGCCAGCTCCCCGGGGGGCTGGACTGAAGCTTTCTTT. Based on the CDR3 plus reference TRBV19 and TRBJ1-1, the full variable domain is DGGITQSPKYLFRKEGQNVTLSCEQNLNHDAMYWYRQDPGQGLRLIYYSQIVNDFQKGDIAEGYSVSREKKESFPLTVTSAQKNPTAFYLCASSPGGWTEAFFGQGTRLTVV.

This clone was detected only a few times. The chain couples TRBV13 to TRBJ2-3, with 9 bases aligning to TRBD2. The CDR3 sequence is 15 residues long. The V segment lost 5 bases and the J segment 6 bases; nucleotides outside the gene matches: 9. The germline gives CDR1 PRHDT, CDR2 FYEKMQ (reference sequence). The CDR3 is CASSAPRSGGDTQYF. The CDR3, as DNA: TGTGCCAGCAGCGCCCCTCGGAGCGGGGGGGATACGCAGTATTTT. Drawing the rest from reference TRBV13 and TRBJ2-3, the complete variable domain is AAGVIQSPRHLIKEKRETATLKCYPIPRHDTVYWYQQGPGQDPQFLISFYEKMQSDKGSIPDRFSAQQFSDYHSELNMSSLELGDSALYFCASSAPRSGGDTQYFGPGTRLTVL.

This clone was observed a few times. This chain uses TRBV4-3 with TRBJ2-6; D not certain. The germline V gene has CDR1 LGHNA and CDR2 YSLEER. Trimming left V 1 base short and J 1 base short, with 11 bases between. The CDR3 extends over 17 amino acids. CDR3 amino acids: CASSQGAAESGANVLTF. In DNA form, the CDR3 reads TGCGCCAGCAGCCAAGGCGCGGCGGAGTCTGGGGCCAACGTCCTGACTTTC.

The rearrangement links TRBV14 to TRBJ1-6; 9 bases agree with TRBD1. V gave up 3 bases and J gave up 7 bases; unmatched junction bases: 10. CDR3 size: 17 residues. Germline CDR1 and CDR2: SGHDN and FVKESK. The CDR3 protein is CASSHLTGGAGNSPLHF. CDR3 coding DNA: TGTGCCAGCAGCCACTTAACAGGGGGCGCCGGAAATTCACCCCTCCACTTT.

V gene TRBV9 combines with J gene TRBJ2-7; 7 nucleotides line up with TRBD1. The J segment lost 1 base and the V segment lost 4 bases, leaving 8 bases of the junction unmatched. This CDR3 is built from 15 residues. The V gene's germline CDR1 is SGDLS and CDR2 YYNGEE. The CDR3 region has the DNA TGTGCCAGCAGCCCGTCTCCGGGACAGTCCTACGAGCAGTACTTC. The encoded protein is CASSPSPGQSYEQYF.

The gene calls are TRBV7-2 and TRBJ1-2, with D tentatively TRBD1 (6 bases). V was cut by 4 bases and J by 4 bases, with 13 bases left in between. The CDR3 has 14 amino acids. Per the germline V gene, CDR1 is SGHTA and CDR2 is FQGNSA. In DNA, the CDR3 is TGTGCCAGCAGCTCAACAGGGTTGGGCTATGGCTACACCTTC. Translated, it gives CASSSTGLGYGYTF.